This T cell receptor beta chain is drawn from a study of patients and donors after allogeneic stem cell transplantation. The V end lost 0 bases, the J end lost 0 bases, and 9 bases lay between the germline ends. Germline-derived CDR1 and CDR2 are SGDLS and YYNGEE. The CDR3 extends over 16 amino acids. TCRdb passed the RT-PCR reads through MiXCR, listing each CDR3 protein once. Of about 960,000 distinct CDR3 sequences in the sample, around 17% were seen once. This clonotype was counted a few times. This clonotype was sampled from a human donor who was either an allogeneic HSCT recipient or a stem cell or donor lymphocyte infusion donor (not recorded which). It is not recorded whose cells these are; they may come from a transplant donor. Input material: blood, either unsorted or a sorted T cell fraction (not recorded which). The chain combines TRBV9 with TRBJ2-2; TRBD2 might be the D (5 bases). The CDR3 DNA reads as TGTGCCAGCAGCGTAGGGGCGGGTTCGAACACCGGGGAGCTGTTTTTT. As protein: CASSVGAGSNTGELFF.